This T cell receptor (beta chain) is drawn from a study of blood T cells in healthy people across ages. Study-wide results and limits: Since the PBMCs were unsorted, naive and antigen-experienced cells could not be conclusively compared.

Germline values: CDR1 SGHTA, CDR2 FQGNSA. CDR3 length: 16 residues. The individuals who served as donors were healthy Caucasians living in Russia, aged about 6 to 100. Every sample gave at least 5.5 micrograms of total RNA when it was extracted. Primers used in a second PCR of about 6 to 11 cycles were a sample-barcoded 5' primer and a J-beta primer mix. Each of the samples gave a minimum of 2.5 million paired-end reads that contained CDR3. From the 5' RACE reads, TCRdb called clonotypes with MiXCR, one entry per CDR3 protein. The sample holds 600,000 to 650,000 distinct CDR3 sequences; 58% are singletons and the top ten take 30% to 40%. Concerning this clonotype: The antigen is undetermined. At one of its ends the junction is not consistent with the germline gene, which may arise from a read error.

The origin of this receptor is a man in his sixties in good health. V and J are TRBV7-2 and TRBJ2-1, with 8 positions matching TRBD2. The sequenced sample consisted of blood. The CDR3 DNA reads as TGTGTCAGCAGCTTGGGTCCGGGACTAGCCTACAATGAGCAGTTCTTC. As protein: CVSSLGPGLAYNEQFF.